The TCR beta chain described here comes from a study of blood T cell repertoires in COVID-19. Study-wide context: Material from acute and convalescent COVID-19 was sourced from the United States, Italy and Spain. T cells, B-cell-depleted T cells, or PBMCs provided the cDNA or gDNA that served as material.

The CDR3 sequence is 15 residues long. The germline V gene encodes CDR1 SSHAT and CDR2 FNYEAQ (reference sequence). Per the authors' pipeline: Reference gene primer amplification in the assay estimated nucleated cell counts. Method: immunoSEQ multiplex PCR; TCRdb's copy keeps in-frame clones and lacks some. The V and J calls and clone size are taken from that table; D and trimming were inferred from the DNA. The sample includes approximately 97,000 clones, approximately 81% of them seen just once. A note on this clone: Germline is not matched at one junction end, which may reflect a read error.

The specimen was peripheral blood. The V gene is TRBV7-7, the J gene TRBJ2-5, with TRBD2 identical over 9 bases. This TCR derives from a man aged 80 or over with acute or convalescent COVID-19. The CDR3 region is CASSSSSGKGETQYF. As DNA, the CDR3 is TGTGCTAGCAGCAGCTCTAGCGGGAAAGGGGAGACCCAGTACTTC.